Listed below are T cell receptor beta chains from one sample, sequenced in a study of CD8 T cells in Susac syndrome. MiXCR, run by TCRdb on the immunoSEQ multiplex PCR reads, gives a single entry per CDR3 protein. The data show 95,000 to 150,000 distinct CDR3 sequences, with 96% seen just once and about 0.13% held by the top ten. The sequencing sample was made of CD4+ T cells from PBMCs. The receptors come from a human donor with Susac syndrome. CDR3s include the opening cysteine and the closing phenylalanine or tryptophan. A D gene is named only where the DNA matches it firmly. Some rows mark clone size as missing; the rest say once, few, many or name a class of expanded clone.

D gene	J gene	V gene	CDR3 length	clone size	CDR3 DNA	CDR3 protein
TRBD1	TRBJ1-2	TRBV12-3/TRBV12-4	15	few	TGTGCCAGCAGTTTAGGGACAGGGCGGGACTATGGCTACACCTTC	CASSLGTGRDYGYTF
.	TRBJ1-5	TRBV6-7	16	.	TGTGCCAGCAGTTACTCTGGCAAGGGGACTAATCAGCCCCAGCATTTT	CASSYSGKGTNQPQHF
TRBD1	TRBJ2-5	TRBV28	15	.	TGTGCCAGCAGTTCATCGACAGGGGGCAGGAAGACCCAGTACTTC	CASSSSTGGRKTQYF
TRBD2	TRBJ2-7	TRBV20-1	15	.	TGCAGTCAGAGTAGCACGGGGGGAGGGATCTCCGAGCAGTACTTC	CSQSSTGGGISEQYF
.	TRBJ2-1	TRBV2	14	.	TGTGCCAGCATAGAAAACACCGGACGCAATGAGCAGTTCTTC	CASIENTGRNEQFF
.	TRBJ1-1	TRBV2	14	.	TGTGCCAGCAGTGAAGGGACAAAGAACACTGAAGCTTTCTTT	CASSEGTKNTEAFF
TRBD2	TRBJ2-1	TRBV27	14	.	TGTGCCAGCAGTTGGCGGGAGGGAATCAATGAGCAGTTCTTC	CASSWREGINEQFF
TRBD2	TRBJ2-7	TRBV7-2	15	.	TGTGCCAGCAGCTCCAGAGCGGGAGGGCCCTACGAGCAGTACTTC	CASSSRAGGPYEQYF
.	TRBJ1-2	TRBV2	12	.	TGTGCCACTAAGGGGCAGGGAAGCGGCTACACCTTC	CATKGQGSGYTF
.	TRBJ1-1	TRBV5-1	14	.	TGCGCCAGCAGCCTACCCCGGGGGAACACTGAAGCTTTCTTT	CASSLPRGNTEAFF
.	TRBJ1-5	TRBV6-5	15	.	TGTGCCAGCAGTCGACAGCCTTATAGCAATCAGCCCCAGCATTTT	CASSRQPYSNQPQHF
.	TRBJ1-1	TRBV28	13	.	TGTGCCAGCAGGCGTCTACAGGGACTGTCAGCTTTCTTT	CASRRLQGLSAFF
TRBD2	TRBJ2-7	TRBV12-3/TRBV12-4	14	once	TGTGCCAGCAGGCAACGGGAGGGACCCTACGAGCAGTACTTC	CASRQREGPYEQYF
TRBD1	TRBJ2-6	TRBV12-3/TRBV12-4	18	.	TGTGCCAGCAGTTCCCGCCTATACGACAGGGCTGGGGCCAACGTCCTGACTTTC	CASSSRLYDRAGANVLTF
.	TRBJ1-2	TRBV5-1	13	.	TGCGCCAGTAGCTATGACAGGAACTATGGCTACACCTTC	CASSYDRNYGYTF
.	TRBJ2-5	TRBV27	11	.	TGTGCCAGCAGTTTAATGGAGACCCAGTACTTC	CASSLMETQYF
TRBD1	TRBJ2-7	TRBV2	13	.	TGTGCCAGCAGACGACAGGGTTTGGACGAGCAGTACTTC	CASRRQGLDEQYF
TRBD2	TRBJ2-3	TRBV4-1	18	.	TGCGCCAGCAGCCACCAGCGGGGGGATCGAGGTAGCACAGATACGCAGTATTTT	CASSHQRGDRGSTDTQYF
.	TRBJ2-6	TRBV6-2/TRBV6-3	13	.	TGTGCCAGCAGCCGCTCTGGGGCCAACGTCCTGACTTTC	CASSRSGANVLTF
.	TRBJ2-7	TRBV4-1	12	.	TGCGCCAGCAGCCCGTTTGGGAACGAGCAGTACTTC	CASSPFGNEQYF
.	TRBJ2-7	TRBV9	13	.	TGTGCCAGCAGCGTCGAGACAGCTGGCGAGCAGTACTTC	CASSVETAGEQYF
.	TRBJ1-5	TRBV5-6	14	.	TGTGCCAGCAGCCGCGGACAGCACAATCAGCCCCAGCATTTT	CASSRGQHNQPQHF
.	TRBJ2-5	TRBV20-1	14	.	TGCAGTGCCAGAGCGGTAAACAAATTGGAGACCCAGTACTTC	CSARAVNKLETQYF
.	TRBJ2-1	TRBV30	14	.	TGTGCCTGGAACTCGGGTGGGCTACTTAATGAGCAGTTCTTC	CAWNSGGLLNEQFF
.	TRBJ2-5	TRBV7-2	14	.	TGTGCCAGCAGCCCCGAGACAGGCGGGGAGACCCAGTACTTC	CASSPETGGETQYF
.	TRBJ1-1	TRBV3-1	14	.	TGTGCCAGCAGCCAAGGACGGGAGAACACTGAAGCTTTCTTT	CASSQGRENTEAFF
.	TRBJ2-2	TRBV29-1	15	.	TGCAGCGTTGGGGGTCTATCCGCGAACACCGGGGAGCTGTTTTTT	CSVGGLSANTGELFF
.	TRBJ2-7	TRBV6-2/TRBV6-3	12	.	TGTGCCAGCAGTTCCAACCGAGACGAGCAGTACTTC	CASSSNRDEQYF
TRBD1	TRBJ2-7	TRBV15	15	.	TGTGCCACCAGCAGCCCGGGACAGGGCGCCTACGAGCAGTACTTC	CATSSPGQGAYEQYF
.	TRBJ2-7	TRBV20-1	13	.	TGCAGTGCTAGGGACGCCAGCTCCTACGAGCAGTACTTC	CSARDASSYEQYF
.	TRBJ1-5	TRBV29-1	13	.	TGCAGTGCCCGGGCCGATAGCAATCAGCCCCAGCATTTT	CSARADSNQPQHF
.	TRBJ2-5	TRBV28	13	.	TGTGCCAGCAGTCCACCACGGAGGGAGACCCAGTACTTC	CASSPPRRETQYF
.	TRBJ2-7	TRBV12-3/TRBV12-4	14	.	TGTGCCAGCAGTTTAGGACTCCTTTCCTACGAGCAGTACTTC	CASSLGLLSYEQYF